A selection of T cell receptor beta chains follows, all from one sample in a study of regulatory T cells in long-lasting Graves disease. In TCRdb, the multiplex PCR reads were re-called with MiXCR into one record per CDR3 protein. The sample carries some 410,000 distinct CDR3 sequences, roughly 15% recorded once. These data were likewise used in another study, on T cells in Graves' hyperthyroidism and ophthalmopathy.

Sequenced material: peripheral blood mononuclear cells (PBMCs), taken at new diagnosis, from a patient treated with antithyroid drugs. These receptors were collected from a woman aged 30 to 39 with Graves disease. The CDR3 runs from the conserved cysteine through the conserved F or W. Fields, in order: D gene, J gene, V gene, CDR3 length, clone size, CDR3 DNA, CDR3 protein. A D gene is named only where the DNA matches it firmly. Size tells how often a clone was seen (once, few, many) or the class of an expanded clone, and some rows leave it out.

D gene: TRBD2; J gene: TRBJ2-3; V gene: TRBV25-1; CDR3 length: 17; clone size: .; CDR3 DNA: TGTGCCAGCAGTTTTGCCTTCGGGGCGGGAGAGGGGAATACGCAGTATTTT; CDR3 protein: CASSFAFGAGEGNTQYF
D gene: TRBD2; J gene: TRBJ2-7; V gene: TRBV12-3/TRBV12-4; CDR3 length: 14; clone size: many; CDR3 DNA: TGTGCCAGCAGTCCCTTGCGGGAGCGGTACGAGCAGTACTTC; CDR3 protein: CASSPLRERYEQYF
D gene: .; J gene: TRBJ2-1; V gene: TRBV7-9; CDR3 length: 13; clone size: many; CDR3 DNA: TGTGCCAGCAGCCCTCCAGGGGTGGATGAGCAGTTCTTC; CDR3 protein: CASSPPGVDEQFF
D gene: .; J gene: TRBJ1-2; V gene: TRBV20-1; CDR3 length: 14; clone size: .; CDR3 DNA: TGCAGTGCTAGAGATCATAGGGGGGTAGATGGCTACACCTTC; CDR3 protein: CSARDHRGVDGYTF
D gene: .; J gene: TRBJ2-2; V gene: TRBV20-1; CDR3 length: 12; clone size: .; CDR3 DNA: TGCAGTGCTCAACATAACACCGGGGAGCTGTTTTTT; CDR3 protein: CSAQHNTGELFF
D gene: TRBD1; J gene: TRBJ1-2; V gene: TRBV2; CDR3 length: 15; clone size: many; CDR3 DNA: TGTGCCAGCAGTGCCGATCTGGGACAGGGCTATGGCTACACCTTC; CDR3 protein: CASSADLGQGYGYTF
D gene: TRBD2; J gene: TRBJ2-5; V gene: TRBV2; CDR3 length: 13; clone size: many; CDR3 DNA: TGTGCCAGAAATAGCGGGAGGGAAGAGACCCAGTACTTC; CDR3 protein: CARNSGREETQYF
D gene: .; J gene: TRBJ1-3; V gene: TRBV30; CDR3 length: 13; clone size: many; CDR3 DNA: TGTGCCTGGAGAGGAGTTAACGGAAACACCATATATTTT; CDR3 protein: CAWRGVNGNTIYF
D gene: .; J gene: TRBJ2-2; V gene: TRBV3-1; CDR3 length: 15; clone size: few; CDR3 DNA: TGTGCCAGCAGCCTAGGGACATACCATGCCGGGGAGCTGTTTTTT; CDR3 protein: CASSLGTYHAGELFF
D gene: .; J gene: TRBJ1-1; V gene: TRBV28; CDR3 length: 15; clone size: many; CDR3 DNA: TGTGCCAGCAGTTTAAGACACTCACTACGTGGGGAAGCTTTCTTT; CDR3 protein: CASSLRHSLRGEAFF
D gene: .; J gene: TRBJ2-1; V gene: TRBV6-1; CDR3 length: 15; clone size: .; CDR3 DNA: TGTGCCAGCAGTGCCACGGGACCCCTTCGCGCGGAGCAGTTCTTC; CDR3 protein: CASSATGPLRAEQFF
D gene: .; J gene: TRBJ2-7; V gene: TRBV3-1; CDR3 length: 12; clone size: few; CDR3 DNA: TGTGCCAGCAGCCAAGCTTCAGCCGAGCAGTACTTC; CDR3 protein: CASSQASAEQYF
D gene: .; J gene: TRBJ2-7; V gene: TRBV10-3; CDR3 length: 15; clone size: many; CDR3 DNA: TGTGCCATCAGTGGGGGTCGGCAGGGTACCTACGAGCAGTACTTC; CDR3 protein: CAISGGRQGTYEQYF
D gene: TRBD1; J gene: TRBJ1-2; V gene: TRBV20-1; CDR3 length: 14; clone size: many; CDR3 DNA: TGCAGTGCTAGGGTATTCGACAGGGACTATGGCTACACCTTC; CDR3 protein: CSARVFDRDYGYTF
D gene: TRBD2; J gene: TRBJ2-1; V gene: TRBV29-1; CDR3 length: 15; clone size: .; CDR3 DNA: TGCAGCGTGGGAGGACTAGCGGGGCCCTACAATGAGCAGTTCTTC; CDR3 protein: CSVGGLAGPYNEQFF
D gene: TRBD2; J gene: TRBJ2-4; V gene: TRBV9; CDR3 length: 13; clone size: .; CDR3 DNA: TGTGCCAGCAGCGTAGGAGCGGGATGGATTCAGTACTTC; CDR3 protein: CASSVGAGWIQYF
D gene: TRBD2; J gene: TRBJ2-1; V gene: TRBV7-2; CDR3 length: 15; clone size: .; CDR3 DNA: TGTGCCAGCAGCTTCGTAGCGGGGGTGCGGAATGAGCAGTTCTTC; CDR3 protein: CASSFVAGVRNEQFF
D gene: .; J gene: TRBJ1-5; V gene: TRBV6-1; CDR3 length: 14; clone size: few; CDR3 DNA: TGTGCCAGCAGCCCGGACAGTTTCAATCAGCCCCAGCATTTT; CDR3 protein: CASSPDSFNQPQHF
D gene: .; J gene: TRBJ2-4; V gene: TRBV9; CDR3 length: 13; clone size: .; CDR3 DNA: TGTGCCAGCAGCCCAACGACGGTAAACATTCAGTACTTC; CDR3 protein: CASSPTTVNIQYF
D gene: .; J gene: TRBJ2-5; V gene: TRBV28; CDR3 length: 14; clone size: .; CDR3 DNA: TGTGCCAGCAGTTTCAGGGGCCCTCTGGAGACCCAGTACTTC; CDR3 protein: CASSFRGPLETQYF
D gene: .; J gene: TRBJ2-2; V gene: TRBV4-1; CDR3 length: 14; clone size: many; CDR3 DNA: TGCGCCAGCAGCCGGGACACCAACACCGGGGAGCTGTTTTTT; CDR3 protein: CASSRDTNTGELFF
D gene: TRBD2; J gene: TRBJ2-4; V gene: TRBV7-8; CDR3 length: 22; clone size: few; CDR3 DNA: TGTGCCAGCAGCTTAGCGAGGCTTGGGATAGCGGGAGGGAACTTAGCCAAAAACATTCAGTACTTC; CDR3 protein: CASSLARLGIAGGNLAKNIQYF
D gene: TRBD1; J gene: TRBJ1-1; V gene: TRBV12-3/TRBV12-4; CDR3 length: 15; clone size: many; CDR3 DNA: TGTGCCAGCAGTTTTCGGCGGACAGGGGACACTGAAGCTTTCTTT; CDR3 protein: CASSFRRTGDTEAFF
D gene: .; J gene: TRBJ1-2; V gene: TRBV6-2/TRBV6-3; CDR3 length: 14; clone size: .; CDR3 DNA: TGTGCCAGCAGTTACTCGAGCCTCCTCTATGGCTACACCTTC; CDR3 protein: CASSYSSLLYGYTF
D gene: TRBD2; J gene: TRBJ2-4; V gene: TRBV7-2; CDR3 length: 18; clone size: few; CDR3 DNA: TGTGCCAGCAGCTTATCTTGGCTAGCGGGAGAATTTGGGAACATTCAGTACTTC; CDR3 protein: CASSLSWLAGEFGNIQYF
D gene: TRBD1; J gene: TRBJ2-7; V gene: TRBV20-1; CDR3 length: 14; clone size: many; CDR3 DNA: TGCAGTGCTATAAACAGGGGGGCCTCCTACGAGCAGTACTTC; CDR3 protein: CSAINRGASYEQYF
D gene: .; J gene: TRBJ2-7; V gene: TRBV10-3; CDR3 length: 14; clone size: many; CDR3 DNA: TGTGCCATCAGTGAGCCGGAGGTTGATGACGAGCAGTACTTC; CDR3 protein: CAISEPEVDDEQYF
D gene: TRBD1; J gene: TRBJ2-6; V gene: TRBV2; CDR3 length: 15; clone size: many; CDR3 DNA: TGTGCCAGCACCGACAGGGGTTTGGGGGCCAACGTCCTGACTTTC; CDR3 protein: CASTDRGLGANVLTF
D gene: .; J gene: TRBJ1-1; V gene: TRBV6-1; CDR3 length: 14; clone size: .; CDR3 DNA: TGTGCCAGCTCACCGGGACTGCAGAACACTGAAGCTTTCTTT; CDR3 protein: CASSPGLQNTEAFF
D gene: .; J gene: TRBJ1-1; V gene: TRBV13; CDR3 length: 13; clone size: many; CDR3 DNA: TGTGCCAGCAGCTTAGGGGGAAGCGGTGAAGCTTTCTTT; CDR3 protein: CASSLGGSGEAFF
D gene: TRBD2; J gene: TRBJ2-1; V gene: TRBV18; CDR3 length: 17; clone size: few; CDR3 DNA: TGTGCCAGCTCGCCCCTACTAGGGACTAGCGGGAGCAATGAGCAGTTCTTC; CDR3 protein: CASSPLLGTSGSNEQFF
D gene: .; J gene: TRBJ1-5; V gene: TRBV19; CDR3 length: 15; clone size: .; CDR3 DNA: TGTGCCAGTAGTATCGGGATCAGCCCGTATGGGCCCCAGCATTTT; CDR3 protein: CASSIGISPYGPQHF
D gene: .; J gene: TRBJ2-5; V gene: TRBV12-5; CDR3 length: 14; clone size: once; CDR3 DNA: TGTGCTAGTGGTTTGGGGGCTAGCGAAAAGACCCAGTACTTC; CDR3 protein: CASGLGASEKTQYF
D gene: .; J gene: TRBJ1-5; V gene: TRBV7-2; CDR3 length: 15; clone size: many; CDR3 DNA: TGTGCCAGCAGCTTATGGGCAGCTAGCAATCAGCCCCAGCATTTT; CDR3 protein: CASSLWAASNQPQHF
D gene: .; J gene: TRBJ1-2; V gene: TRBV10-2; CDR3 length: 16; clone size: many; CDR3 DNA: TGCGCCAGCAGTGAGCGCCAACAGAGAGCTAACTATGGCTACACCTTC; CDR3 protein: CASSERQQRANYGYTF
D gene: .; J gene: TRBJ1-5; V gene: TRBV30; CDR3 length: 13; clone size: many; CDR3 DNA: TGTGCCTGGAGCAAACAGGGCGATCAGCCCCAGCATTTT; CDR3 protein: CAWSKQGDQPQHF
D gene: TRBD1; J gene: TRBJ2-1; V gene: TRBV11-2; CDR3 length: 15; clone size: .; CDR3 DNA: TGTGCCAGCAGCAGAAGGCGGACAGGTTTCAACGTTCAGTTCTTC; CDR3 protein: CASSRRRTGFNVQFF
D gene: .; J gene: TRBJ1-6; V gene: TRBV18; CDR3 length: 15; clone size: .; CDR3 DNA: TGTGCCAGCTCTCCTATCCCCGGGACATCGCTACCCCTCCACTTT; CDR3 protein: CASSPIPGTSLPLHF
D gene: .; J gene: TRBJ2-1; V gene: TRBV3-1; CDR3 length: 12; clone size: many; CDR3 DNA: TGTGCCAGCAGCCGGGGATACAATGAGCAGTTCTTC; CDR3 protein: CASSRGYNEQFF
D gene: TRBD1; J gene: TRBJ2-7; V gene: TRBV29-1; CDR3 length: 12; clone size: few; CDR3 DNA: TGCAGCGCGGGGACAGGGGGGATCGAGCAGTACTTC; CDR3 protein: CSAGTGGIEQYF
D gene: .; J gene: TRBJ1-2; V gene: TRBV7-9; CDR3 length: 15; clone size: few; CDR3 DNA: TGTGCCAGCAGCTATACCGACAGGAGGAATGATGGCTACACCTTC; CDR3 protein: CASSYTDRRNDGYTF
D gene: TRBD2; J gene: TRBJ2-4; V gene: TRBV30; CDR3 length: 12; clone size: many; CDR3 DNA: TGTGCCTGGAGTAGGGAGGGAAACATTCAGTACTTC; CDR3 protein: CAWSREGNIQYF
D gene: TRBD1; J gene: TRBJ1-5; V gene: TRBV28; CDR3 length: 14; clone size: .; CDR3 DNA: TGTGCCAGTCGACAGGGCATGAGCAATCAGCCCCAGCATTTT; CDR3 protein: CASRQGMSNQPQHF
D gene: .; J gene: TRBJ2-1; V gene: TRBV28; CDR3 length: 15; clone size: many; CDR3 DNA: TGTGCCAGCAGTTTGGACCCCATGGGCCACAATGAGCAGTTCTTC; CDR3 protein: CASSLDPMGHNEQFF
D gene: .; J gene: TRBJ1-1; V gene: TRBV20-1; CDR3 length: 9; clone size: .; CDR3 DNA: TGCAGTGCTACCTATGAAGCTTTCTTT; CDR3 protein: CSATYEAFF
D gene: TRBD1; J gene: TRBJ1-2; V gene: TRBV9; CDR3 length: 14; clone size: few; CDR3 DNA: TGTGCCAGCAGCCCATCCGGGACAGCCTATGGCTACACCTTC; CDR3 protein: CASSPSGTAYGYTF
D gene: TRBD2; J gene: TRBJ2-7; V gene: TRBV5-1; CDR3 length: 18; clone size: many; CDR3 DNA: TGCGCCAGCAGCTACCGACTAGCGGGAGGGCACCAGGTCTACGAGCAGTACTTC; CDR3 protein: CASSYRLAGGHQVYEQYF
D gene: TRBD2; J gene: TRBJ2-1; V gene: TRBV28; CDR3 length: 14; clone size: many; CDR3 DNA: TGTGCCAGCCATCCAGGGACTAGCGGGACCGAGCAGTTCTTC; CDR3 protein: CASHPGTSGTEQFF
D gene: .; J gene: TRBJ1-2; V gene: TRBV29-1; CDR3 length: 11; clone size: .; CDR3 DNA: TGCAGCGTTGTTGTGGGGTATGGCTACACCTTC; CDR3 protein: CSVVVGYGYTF
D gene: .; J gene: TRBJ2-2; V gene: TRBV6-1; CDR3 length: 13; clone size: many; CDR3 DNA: TGTGCCAGCAGGTTTCGAAACACCGGGGAGCTGTTTTTT; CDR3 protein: CASRFRNTGELFF
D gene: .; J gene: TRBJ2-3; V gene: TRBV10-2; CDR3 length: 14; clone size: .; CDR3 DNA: TGCGCCAGCAGTGAATCGGGAGCAAGAGATACGCAGTATTTT; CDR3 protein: CASSESGARDTQYF